These 28 T cell receptor beta chains originate from one sample sequenced in a study of blood T cell repertoires in COVID-19. Method: immunoSEQ multiplex PCR; TCRdb's copy keeps in-frame clones and lacks some. The sample holds about 400,000 clones; approximately 91% are singletons and the top ten take approximately 2.1%. The sequenced sample was PBMCs or T cells enriched from blood (not recorded which). The source is a woman aged 40 to 49 with acute COVID-19.

The V and J genes are TRBV5-8 and TRBJ1-2; 8 nucleotides match TRBD1. V shed 3 bases, J shed 7 bases, and the junction held 8 bases outside the gene matches. Germline-derived CDR1 and CDR2 are SGHTS and YDEGEE. The CDR3 runs 14 residues. CDR3 DNA: TGTGCCAGCAGCTCGAATCAGGGGGCGCTTGGCTACACCTTC. It specifies CASSSNQGALGYTF.

This rearrangement joins TRBV13 to TRBJ2-7, with 14 bases aligning to TRBD2. Germline CDR1 is PRHDT and CDR2 is FYEKMQ (reference sequence). The CDR3 contains 17 residues. V lost 6 bases, J lost 4 bases, and 11 bases stayed unmatched. DNA of the CDR3: TGTGCCAGCAGAAGGACTAGCGGGGGGTCCCCTCAGTACGAGCAGTACTTC. Its translation: CASRRTSGGSPQYEQYF.

The CDR3 DNA reads TGTGCCAGCAGTTTGGGGCTAATCAATCAGCCCCAGCATTTT. Its protein product is CASSLGLINQPQHF. V gene TRBV2 combines with J gene TRBJ1-5; TRBD1 might be the D (5 bases). Germline V CDR1 and CDR2: SNHLY, FYNNEI. V lost 5 bases and J lost 3, with 11 bases in between. This CDR3 region has 14 residues.

The V gene is TRBV21-1, the J gene TRBJ2-3; the table gives TRBD2 as D, unverified against the DNA. TRBV21-1 is a documented pseudogene. This CDR3 contains 16 residues. CDR3 in amino acids: CASSKVAASGTDTQYF. CDR3 coding DNA: TGTGCCAGCAGCAAAGTGGCGGCTAGCGGCACAGATACGCAGTATTTT.

The chain combines TRBV5-4 with TRBJ1-2, with 9 bases fitting TRBD1. The CDR3 consists of 15 residues. Germline loops: CDR1 SGHNT, CDR2 YYREEE (reference sequence). The trim removed 0 bases at V and 4 bases at J, leaving 4 bases unmatched. The CDR3 DNA reads as TGTGCCAGCAGCTTGGGGGACAGGGACCTCTATGGCTACACCTTC. This sequence encodes CASSLGDRDLYGYTF.

V gene TRBV7-7 combines with J gene TRBJ2-2, with D possibly TRBD1 on 6 matching bases. This CDR3 region has 17 residues. V was trimmed by 2 bases and J by 6 bases, leaving 19 bases between them. Germline V CDR1 and CDR2: SSHAT, FNYEAQ (reference sequence). The CDR3 is CASSLNVVRGGSGELFF. DNA of the CDR3: TGTGCCAGCAGCTTAAATGTGGTCAGGGGCGGGTCCGGGGAGCTGTTTTTT.

This clone appeared once. Other DNA sequences in the same sample also yield this CDR3. The chain uses TRBV18 and TRBJ2-3, with 8 positions matching TRBD1. The germline V gene encodes CDR1 KGHSH and CDR2 LQKENI. The CDR3 runs 14 residues. V gave up 3 bases and J gave up 5 bases; unmatched junction bases: 4. CDR3 residues: CASSPQGAGDTQYF. DNA for the CDR3: TGTGCCAGCTCACCCCAGGGGGCAGGAGATACGCAGTATTTT. Full variable domain (rest looked up from reference TRBV18 and TRBJ2-3): NAGVMQNPRHLVRRRGQEARLRCSPMKGHSHVYWYRQLPEEGLKFMVYLQKENIIDESGMPKERFSAEFPKEGPSILRIQQVVRGDSAAYFCASSPQGAGDTQYFGPGTRLTVL.

The rearrangement joins TRBV19 to TRBJ1-2, with D hard to call. Trimming cost V 6 bases and J 4 bases, with 15 bases left between them. This CDR3 is 14 amino acids long. The germline V gene encodes CDR1 LNHDA and CDR2 SQIVND (reference sequence). CDR3 in amino acids: CASRGPAATYGYTF. As DNA, the CDR3 is TGTGCCAGTAGGGGCCCTGCCGCGACCTATGGCTACACCTTC.

The V gene is TRBV10-3, the J gene TRBJ1-2; TRBD1 might be the D (6 bases). V lost 4 bases and J lost 1, with 10 bases in between. Germline CDR1 and CDR2: ENHRY and SYGVKD. The length of the CDR3 is 14 residues. CDR3 amino acids: CAISAGGLNYGYTF. CDR3 nucleotides: TGTGCCATCAGTGCGGGGGGCCTTAACTATGGCTACACCTTC.

The chain carries TRBV6-6 and TRBJ1-1, with D unclear. CDR3 length equals 15 residues. Germline assignment: CDR1 MNHNY and CDR2 SVGAGI (reference sequence). The V gene lost 0 bases and the J gene lost 1 base, with 9 bases spanning the gap. The CDR3 sequence is CASSYSSGPNTEAFF. CDR3 bases: TGTGCCAGCAGTTACTCGAGCGGACCGAACACTGAAGCTTTCTTT.

This sequence joins TRBV9 and TRBJ2-5; 15 nucleotides line up with TRBD2. Losses at the gene ends were 4 bases for V and 5 bases for J; bases not matched to a gene: 6. The CDR3 has 16 amino acids. Germline V gene data show CDR1 as SGDLS and CDR2 as YYNGEE. CDR3 sequence: CASSTGTSGGWETQYF. The CDR3 DNA follows: TGTGCCAGCAGCACCGGGACTAGCGGGGGGTGGGAGACCCAGTACTTC.

The rearrangement joins TRBV4-1 to TRBJ2-5; possible D gene TRBD2, 5 bases. The germline gives CDR1 MGHRA, CDR2 YSYEKL. With 2 bases removed from V and 7 bases from J, the gap between germline ends came to 20 bases. The CDR3 contains 16 residues. The CDR3 sequence: CASSQPPTGNPGTQYF. Here the CDR3 DNA reads TGCGCCAGCAGCCAACCCCCCACGGGGAACCCAGGGACCCAGTACTTC.

The chain combines TRBV9 with TRBJ2-5; 9 bases agree with TRBD2. The CDR3 covers 16 residues. CDR1 and CDR2 from the germline V gene are SGDLS and YYNGEE. The J segment lost 2 bases and the V segment lost 0 bases, leaving 5 bases of the junction unmatched. The chain's CDR3 is CASSVDGGGAQETQYF. CDR3 in DNA: TGTGCCAGCAGCGTAGACGGCGGGGGGGCTCAAGAGACCCAGTACTTC.

This clone showed up just once. This chain uses TRBV6-6 with TRBJ2-7; D is undetermined. The CDR3 runs 13 residues. In germline, CDR1 is MNHNY, CDR2 SVGAGI (reference sequence). Trimming took 0 bases from V and 7 from J, leaving 10 bases between them. The CDR3 DNA follows: TGTGCCAGCAGTTACTCCCCCCTATGGGAGCAGTACTTC. This translates into CASSYSPLWEQYF.

This clone was detected a few times. J is TRBJ2-1 and V is TRBV18; 10 positions match TRBD2. The CDR3 sequence is 15 residues long. Germline assignment: CDR1 KGHSH and CDR2 LQKENI. Losses at the gene ends were 6 bases for V and 6 bases for J; bases not matched to a gene: 8. In nucleotides, the CDR3 is TGTGCCAGCTCTCCGGGGGCTAGCGGGAGCAATGAGCAGTTCTTC. Translated, it gives CASSPGASGSNEQFF.

The V gene is TRBV9, the J gene TRBJ1-2, with 7 bases identical to TRBD1. Germline CDR1 is SGDLS and CDR2 is YYNGEE. V was clipped by 0 bases and J by 4 bases; unmatched bases: 6. The CDR3 has 15 residues. CDR3: CASSVGRGQGYGYTF. CDR3 nucleotides: TGTGCCAGCAGCGTAGGGAGGGGGCAAGGCTATGGCTACACCTTC.

The chain employs TRBV20-1 and TRBJ1-6; D is perhaps TRBD1 (5 bases). This CDR3 contains 14 residues. Germline V CDR1 and CDR2: DFQATT, SNEGSKA (reference sequence). V was shortened by 3 bases and J by 8 bases, with 14 bases between the two germline ends. The CDR3 spells CSASLSLQDSPLHF. For the CDR3, the DNA is TGCAGTGCTAGTCTCTCTCTACAGGATTCACCCCTCCACTTT.

The genes are TRBV13 and TRBJ2-1, with 7 bases matching TRBD2. With V trimmed by 1 base and J by 3 bases, 3 bases remained unmatched. The CDR3 has 15 amino acids. CDR1 PRHDT and CDR2 FYEKMQ come from the germline V gene (reference sequence). The CDR3 bases are TGTGCCAGCAGCTTAGCCAGCGGGGACTACAATGAGCAGTTCTTC. Protein product: CASSLASGDYNEQFF. Supplemented by reference TRBV13 and TRBJ2-1, the full variable domain reads AAGVIQSPRHLIKEKRETATLKCYPIPRHDTVYWYQQGPGQDPQFLISFYEKMQSDKGSIPDRFSAQQFSDYHSELNMSSLELGDSALYFCASSLASGDYNEQFFGPGTRLTVL.

V and J are TRBV29-1 and TRBJ2-1; tentatively, D is TRBD1 (6 bases). Germline loops: CDR1 SQVTM, CDR2 ANQGSEA. The CDR3 covers 16 residues. V shed 4 bases and J shed 7 bases, with 23 bases lying between them. The chain's CDR3 is CSVGRGSGSGWNEQFF. In DNA form, the CDR3 reads TGCAGCGTTGGCAGGGGTTCGGGGTCAGGTTGGAATGAGCAGTTCTTC.

The chain uses TRBV19 and TRBJ2-1, with 9 bases that match TRBD2. V lost 7 bases and J lost 8; bases outside the gene matches: 12. CDR3 size: 15 residues. CDR1 and CDR2 (germline): LNHDA, SQIVND (reference sequence). CDR3 region: CASNGFSGGYYEQFF. The CDR3, as DNA: TGTGCCAGTAACGGTTTCAGCGGGGGGTATTATGAGCAGTTCTTC.

The V gene is TRBV7-6, the J gene TRBJ1-5; the D gene is possibly TRBD1 (6 bases). This CDR3 comprises 15 residues. CDR1 is SGHVS and CDR2 is FNYEAQ in the germline V gene. V lost 5 bases and J lost 4, with 15 bases in between. The CDR3 reads CASSITEQGNQPQHF. DNA of the CDR3: TGTGCCAGCAGCATAACCGAACAGGGAAATCAGCCCCAGCATTTT.

This clone was counted once. The chain joins TRBV2 to TRBJ2-7; D is unresolved. The ends were cut back, 11 bases at V and 7 bases at J, with 18 bases in the middle. This CDR3 region has 12 residues. The germline CDR1 and CDR2 sequences are SNHLY and FYNNEI. This CDR3 reads CAGRESVVEQYF. The DNA of the CDR3 is TGTGCCGGTAGAGAGAGCGTCGTGGAGCAGTACTTC.

A note on this clone: A read error is likely, as this CDR3 ends without the conserved phenylalanine or tryptophan. No DNA is shown, since the ends of the CDR3 on it are uncertain; the CDR3 is the one TCRdb lists. V gene TRBV5-6 combines with J gene TRBJ1-2. The CDR3 spans 11 amino acids, including both terminal residues. Germline lookup yields CDR1 SGHDT and CDR2 YYEEEE. CDR3: CASSLSADLRD.

This rearrangement joins TRBV15 to TRBJ2-5; 8 bases agree with TRBD1. Losses at the gene ends were 5 bases for V and 5 bases for J; bases not matched to a gene: 10. Germline CDR1 reads LNHNV; CDR2 reads YYDKDF (reference sequence). CDR3 length: 15 residues. In nucleotides, the CDR3 is TGTGCCACCAGCCGTGCAGGACAGGGAAAGGAGACCCAGTACTTC. This gives the protein CATSRAGQGKETQYF.

In its sample, this clone was seen a few times. V and J are TRBV19 and TRBJ1-1; a weak D match, TRBD1 (5 bases). Germline values: CDR1 LNHDA, CDR2 SQIVND (reference sequence). V was clipped by 3 bases and J by 1 base, with 15 bases between them. CDR3 length: 16 amino acids. Here the CDR3 DNA reads TGTGCCAGTAGTATCATGGTTGGGGCCCCGAACACTGAAGCTTTCTTT. It encodes CASSIMVGAPNTEAFF.

The rearrangement uses TRBV15 and TRBJ2-7; weak D call: TRBD2 (5 bases). The CDR3 spans 16 residues. Per the germline V gene, CDR1 is LNHNV and CDR2 is YYDKDF (reference sequence). V lost 0 bases to trimming and J lost 4 bases, with 16 bases between them. The CDR3 region is CATSRDRQNPGYEQYF. In DNA form, the CDR3 reads TGTGCCACCAGCAGAGATAGACAAAACCCGGGGTACGAGCAGTACTTC.

The chain carries TRBV30 and TRBJ1-6; no clear D. The V end lost 0 bases, the J end lost 7 bases, and 10 bases lay between the germline ends. The CDR3 runs to 14 residues. Germline V gene data show CDR1 as GTSNPN and CDR2 as SVGIG (reference sequence). Here the CDR3 reads CAWSVGGSNSPLHF. The CDR3 coding sequence is TGTGCCTGGAGTGTGGGAGGGTCAAATTCACCCCTCCACTTT.

The chain combines TRBV5-1 with TRBJ2-7; TRBD1 matches 9 bases. This CDR3 comprises 15 residues. Germline values: CDR1 SGHRS, CDR2 YFSETQ. V gave up 4 bases and J gave up 7 bases; unmatched junction bases: 12. The DNA of the CDR3 is TGCGCCAGCAGCCAGGAAGCCGGGACAGGGTATGAGCAGTACTTC. Translated: CASSQEAGTGYEQYF.